The 24 T cell receptor beta chains listed next were all sequenced from one sample in a study of T-cell memory formation after mild COVID-19. One entry per CDR3 protein results from TCRdb running MiXCR on the 5' RACE reads. The sample includes over 250,000 distinct CDR3 sequences, about a sixth of them seen just once. The sample consisted of PBMCs or a T cell subset sorted from them (not recorded which). Source of these receptors: a man younger than 30 who had mild COVID-19 (a few samples of this study predate the infection). Cell type and time point are not known.

The chain recombines TRBV7-6 with TRBJ1-6; D is perhaps TRBD1 (5 bases). The CDR3 spans 15 residues. The germline gives CDR1 SGHVS, CDR2 FNYEAQ. The V gene lost 5 bases and the J gene lost 0 bases, with 8 bases spanning the gap. CDR3 amino acids: CASSPDNSYNSPLHF. In DNA, the CDR3 is TGTGCCAGCAGCCCGGACAACTCCTATAATTCACCCCTCCACTTT.

The gene calls are TRBV5-1 and TRBJ2-5, with D uncertain. Germline-derived CDR1 and CDR2 are SGHRS and YFSETQ. V dropped 0 bases and J dropped 0 bases, with 6 bases sitting between them. There are 14 residues in the CDR3. The CDR3 loop is CASSLGGHQETQYF. Written as DNA, the CDR3 is TGCGCCAGCAGCTTGGGCGGACACCAAGAGACCCAGTACTTC.

This clonotype has only a few counts. The gene calls are TRBV12-3 or TRBV12-4 and TRBJ2-5; 10 bases agree with TRBD2. The CDR3 is 15 amino acids. V shed 6 bases and J 7 bases; nucleotides not matched to a gene: 11. The CDR3 loop reads CASREAVVAGGTQYF. For the CDR3, the DNA is TGTGCCAGCAGAGAGGCCGTGGTAGCGGGGGGGACCCAGTACTTC.

This rearrangement joins TRBV7-9 to TRBJ1-1, with 9 bases fitting TRBD1. Trimming cost V 5 bases and J 3 bases; bases outside gene matches: 4. This CDR3 contains 14 residues. Per germline, CDR1 SEHNR and CDR2 FQNEAQ (reference sequence). CDR3 nucleotides: TGTGCCAGCAGCCCAAGACAGGGGGACACTGAAGCTTTCTTT. Encoded protein: CASSPRQGDTEAFF. The entire variable domain, with the rest obtained from reference TRBV7-9 and TRBJ1-1, is as follows: DTGVSQNPRHKITKRGQNVTFRCDPISEHNRLYWYRQTLGQGPEFLTYFQNEAQLEKSRLLSDRFSAERPKGSFSTLEIQRTEQGDSAMYLCASSPRQGDTEAFFGQGTRLTVV.

The chain employs TRBV5-1 and TRBJ2-4; D call uncertain. Between the trimmed V and J ends, which lost 0 bases and 7 bases, there was a span of 8 bases. Per germline, CDR1 SGHRS and CDR2 YFSETQ. This CDR3 has 13 amino acids. The CDR3 sequence: CASSLAGSNIQYF. As DNA, the CDR3 is TGCGCCAGCAGCTTGGCCGGGTCGAACATTCAGTACTTC.

The chain employs TRBV20-1 and TRBJ1-6; 7 positions match TRBD1. V gave up 3 bases and J gave up 15 bases; unmatched junction bases: 5. Germline CDR1 is DFQATT and CDR2 is SNEGSKA (reference sequence). The CDR3 is 11 amino acids. The DNA for the CDR3 is TGCAGTGCTAGCGACAGGGCGGTCCTCCACTTT. Translating it yields CSASDRAVLHF.

This clonotype was counted a few times. The CDR3 loop reads CASSYVAPSGDTQYF. Written as DNA, the CDR3 is TGTGCCAGCAGTTACGTGGCCCCGAGTGGAGATACGCAGTATTTT. V and J are TRBV6-2 or TRBV6-3 and TRBJ2-3; D gene ambiguous. CDR1 is MNHEY, CDR2 SVGEGT, per germline. The CDR3 sequence is 15 residues long. The V end lost 2 bases, the J end lost 5 bases, and 14 bases lay between the germline ends.

This clonotype was seen more than once but under ten times. The rearrangement links TRBV24-1 to TRBJ2-7; 12 bases are shared with TRBD1. The CDR3 is made up of 14 amino acids. Trimming cost V 6 bases and J 5 bases; bases outside gene matches: 4. Germline-derived CDR1 and CDR2 are KGHDR and SFDVKD. The CDR3 DNA follows: TGTGCCACCAGTAGGGGACAGGGGGCCGACGAGCAGTACTTC. Protein: CATSRGQGADEQYF.

In its sample, this clonotype was seen once. With a much larger clone just one base away, this may be a read error. The J gene is TRBJ2-2, the V gene TRBV5-1; D might be TRBD1 or TRBD2, each matching 5 bases. The CDR3 consists of 15 residues. Germline CDR1 reads SGHRS; CDR2 reads YFSETQ. The CDR3 here is CVSSLKGPNTGELFF. The CDR3, as DNA: TGCGTCAGCAGCTTGAAGGGACCGAACACCGGGGAGCTGTTTTTT.

This clonotype appeared many times. The chain uses TRBV27 and TRBJ2-6; 9 positions match TRBD1. CDR3 length: 15 residues. Germline CDR1 and CDR2: MNHEY and SMNVEV (reference sequence). Losses at the gene ends were 6 bases for V and 0 bases for J; bases not matched to a gene: 0. The CDR3, as DNA: TGTGCCAGCAGGACAGGGGGCTCTGGGGCCAACGTCCTGACTTTC. Translating gives CASRTGGSGANVLTF.

The gene calls are TRBV7-2 and TRBJ2-3; D is unclear. Germline V CDR1 and CDR2: SGHTA, FQGNSA. The ends were cut back, 5 bases at V and 2 bases at J, with 17 bases in the middle. There are 16 residues in the CDR3. CDR3 sequence reads: CASSPNQDLITDTQYF. The CDR3 DNA is TGTGCCAGCAGCCCCAATCAGGACCTCATCACAGATACGCAGTATTTT. The variable domain in full, completed from reference TRBV7-2 and TRBJ2-3, reads GAGVSQSPSNKVTEKGKDVELRCDPISGHTALYWYRQSLGQGLEFLIYFQGNSAPDKSGLPSDRFSAERTGGSVSTLTIQRTQQEDSAVYLCASSPNQDLITDTQYFGPGTRLTVL.

This sequence joins TRBV6-5 and TRBJ2-1; 7 nucleotides align to TRBD1. Germline CDR1 and CDR2: MNHEY and SVGAGI. V was pared by 5 bases and J by 1 base, with 8 bases of the junction left unmatched. The CDR3 loop spans 16 amino acids. CDR3 nucleotides: TGTGCCAGCAGTACCCTCCGACAGGGATCCTACAATGAGCAGTTCTTC. This gives the protein CASSTLRQGSYNEQFF.

V is TRBV19 and J is TRBJ2-3, with D maybe TRBD1 (5 bases). The CDR3 is 13 residues long. Trimming left V 2 bases short and J 6 bases short, with 9 bases between. From germline, CDR1 is LNHDA and CDR2 SQIVND (reference sequence). This chain's CDR3 is CASSISRVDTQYF. The CDR3 DNA is TGTGCCAGTAGTATAAGCAGGGTTGATACGCAGTATTTT.

J is TRBJ1-1 and V is TRBV20-1; tentative D call: TRBD1 (6 bases). CDR1 is DFQATT, CDR2 SNEGSKA, per germline (reference sequence). This CDR3 has 14 residues. The V end was cut by 6 bases, the J end by 7 bases, with 21 bases between. CDR3 protein: CSALRGAGYFEAFF. Written as DNA, the CDR3 is TGCAGTGCATTGCGGGGGGCAGGGTATTTTGAAGCTTTCTTT.

This clonotype turned up a few times. The chain has TRBV6-5 and TRBJ2-7, with 7 bases that match TRBD1. This CDR3 is built from 11 residues. CDR1 MNHEY and CDR2 SVGAGI come from the germline V gene. With V trimmed by 7 bases and J by 4 bases, 1 base remained unmatched. CDR3 nucleotides: TGTGCCAGCAACAGGGGTTACGAGCAGTACTTC. It specifies CASNRGYEQYF.

The CDR3 region is CASTKTGASTDTQYF. CDR3 sequence (DNA): TGTGCCAGCACCAAGACAGGCGCAAGCACAGATACGCAGTATTTT. The genes are TRBV6-5 and TRBJ2-3; D is possibly TRBD1 (6 bases). From germline, CDR1 is MNHEY and CDR2 SVGAGI. CDR3 size: 15 residues. The V end was cut by 7 bases, the J end by 0 bases, with 14 bases between.

This clonotype was observed a handful of times. This chain joins TRBV9 and TRBJ2-1, with 15 bases aligning to TRBD2. Germline V CDR1 and CDR2: SGDLS, YYNGEE. The CDR3 contains 17 residues. The J segment lost 5 bases and the V segment lost 0 bases, leaving 3 bases of the junction unmatched. The CDR3 is CASSVGGLAGGHNEQFF. CDR3 DNA sequence: TGTGCCAGCAGCGTAGGGGGACTAGCGGGGGGTCACAATGAGCAGTTCTTC.

This chain uses TRBV7-2 with TRBJ2-1; TRBD2 matches at 12 bases. Trimming removed 5 bases from V and 8 bases from J; junction bases left unmatched: 16. The CDR3 length is 18 residues. Germline V gives CDR1 SGHTA, CDR2 FQGNSA. The CDR3 region has the DNA TGTGCCAGCAGCCGTGGGCCTAGCGGGGGGGCCGTGAGATATGAGCAGTTCTTC. Protein sequence: CASSRGPSGGAVRYEQFF.

This clonotype was seen only a few times. The chain recombines TRBV15 with TRBJ2-5; D perhaps matches TRBD1 (5 bases). Germline V gene data show CDR1 as LNHNV and CDR2 as YYDKDF (reference sequence). Trimming pared 2 bases from V and 5 bases from J, leaving 12 bases between. The CDR3 loop spans 14 amino acids. CDR3 bases: TGTGCCACCAGCAGACAGGGATTCGTGGAGACCCAGTACTTC. Its protein product is CATSRQGFVETQYF.

This clonotype turned up a few times. V gene TRBV29-1 combines with J gene TRBJ1-2; D ambiguous. In germline, CDR1 is SQVTM, CDR2 ANQGSEA. The CDR3 runs 12 residues. Trimming removed 4 bases from V and 7 bases from J, with 13 bases in between. The CDR3 spells CSVGGQSPGYTF. DNA for the CDR3: TGCAGCGTTGGGGGTCAGAGCCCTGGCTACACCTTC.

The chain combines TRBV6-1 with TRBJ1-2; D is uncertain. The CDR3 totals 12 residues. V lost 6 bases, J lost 3 bases, and 8 bases lay in between. The V gene's germline CDR1 is MNHNS and CDR2 SASEGT. The CDR3 DNA sequence: TGTGCCAGCAGCCAGTCTTACTATGGCTACACCTTC. This encodes CASSQSYYGYTF.

This clonotype has only one observation. The chain employs TRBV7-2 and TRBJ1-2; 7 nucleotides match TRBD2. Judging by the DNA end, TRBJ2-7 fits better; the J call may be wrong. Germline CDR1 reads SGHTA; CDR2 reads FQGNSA. The CDR3 totals 13 residues. The CDR3 here is CASSLAPGEGQYF. The CDR3 bases are TGTGCCAGCAGCCTGGCTCCGGGGGAGGGGCAGTACTTC.

The V and J genes are TRBV20-1 and TRBJ2-2; a possible D gene is TRBD1 (5 bases). Between the trimmed V and J ends, which lost 2 bases and 6 bases, there was a span of 7 bases. This CDR3 has 12 amino acids. Germline V gene sequence: CDR1 DFQATT, CDR2 SNEGSKA (reference sequence). The CDR3 sequence is CSARQGAGELFF. The CDR3 DNA is TGCAGTGCTAGACAGGGCGCCGGGGAGCTGTTTTTT.

This clonotype turned up a few times. The chain has TRBV5-1 and TRBJ1-3; a possible D gene is TRBD1 (6 bases). Trimming removed 4 bases from V and 0 bases from J, with 14 bases in between. Germline loops: CDR1 SGHRS, CDR2 YFSETQ. CDR3 length: 16 residues. CDR3 loop: CASSLRGFSSGNTIYF. The CDR3 bases are TGCGCCAGCAGCCTCAGGGGCTTCTCCTCTGGAAACACCATATATTTT.